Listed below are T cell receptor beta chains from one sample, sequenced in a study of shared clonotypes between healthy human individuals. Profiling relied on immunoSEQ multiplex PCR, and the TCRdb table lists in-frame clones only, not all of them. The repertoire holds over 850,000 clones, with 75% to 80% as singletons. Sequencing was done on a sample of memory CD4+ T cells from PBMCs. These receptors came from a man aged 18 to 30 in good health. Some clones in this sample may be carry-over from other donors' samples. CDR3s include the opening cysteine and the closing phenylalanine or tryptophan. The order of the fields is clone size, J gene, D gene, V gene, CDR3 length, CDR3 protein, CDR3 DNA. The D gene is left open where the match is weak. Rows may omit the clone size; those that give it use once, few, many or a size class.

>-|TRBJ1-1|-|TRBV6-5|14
CASGETRFGTEAFF
TGTGCCAGCGGTGAAACTAGATTTGGGACTGAAGCTTTCTTT
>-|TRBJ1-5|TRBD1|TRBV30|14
CAWSEGQENQPQHF
TGTGCCTGGAGTGAGGGACAGGAGAATCAGCCCCAGCATTTT
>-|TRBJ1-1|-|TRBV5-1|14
CASSDQGSGTEAFF
TGCGCCAGCAGCGATCAGGGTTCCGGCACTGAAGCTTTCTTT
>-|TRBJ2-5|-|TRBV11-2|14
CASSRGSREETQYF
TGTGCCAGCAGCCGTGGGTCCAGGGAAGAGACCCAGTACTTC
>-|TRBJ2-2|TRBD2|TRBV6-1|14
CASSREGVTGELFF
TGTGCCAGCAGTCGGGAGGGGGTCACCGGGGAGCTGTTTTTT
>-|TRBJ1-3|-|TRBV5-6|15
CASSLGALSGNTIYF
TGTGCCAGCAGCTTGGGGGCCCTCTCTGGAAACACCATATATTTT
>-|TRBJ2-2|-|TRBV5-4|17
CASSLAVWAGDTGELFF
TGTGCCAGCAGCTTGGCCGTTTGGGCAGGGGACACCGGGGAGCTGTTTTTT
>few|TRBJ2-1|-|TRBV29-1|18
CSVGTRGITLSSYNEQFF
TGCAGCGTTGGGACTCGCGGGATAACCCTAAGCTCCTACAATGAGCAGTTCTTC
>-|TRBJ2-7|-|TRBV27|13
CASNADSSYEQYF
TGTGCCAGTAATGCGGATTCGTCCTACGAGCAGTACTTC
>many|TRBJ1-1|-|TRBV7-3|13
CASSREANTEAFF
TGTGCCAGCAGCCGGGAGGCGAACACTGAAGCTTTCTTT
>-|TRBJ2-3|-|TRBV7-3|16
CASSLIGGGGTDTQYF
TGTGCCAGCAGCTTAATCGGGGGAGGTGGCACAGATACGCAGTATTTT
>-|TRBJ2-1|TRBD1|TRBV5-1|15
CASTTSPGGQNEQFF
TGCGCCAGCACCACAAGCCCAGGGGGCCAAAATGAGCAGTTCTTC
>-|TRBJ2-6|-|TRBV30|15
CAGALPPLGANVLTF
TGTGCCGGGGCCCTCCCTCCTCTCGGGGCCAACGTCCTGACTTTC
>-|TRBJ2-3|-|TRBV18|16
CASSTGPSLGTDTQYF
TGTGCCAGCTCGACCGGTCCTAGCTTGGGCACAGATACGCAGTATTTT
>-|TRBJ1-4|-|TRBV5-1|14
CASSPKAGAEKLFF
TGCGCCAGCAGCCCCAAGGCGGGGGCTGAAAAACTGTTTTTT
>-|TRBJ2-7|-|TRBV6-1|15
CASSGADRSSYEQYF
TGTGCCAGCAGTGGGGCGGACCGATCCTCCTACGAGCAGTACTTC
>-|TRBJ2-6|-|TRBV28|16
CASSLPQGSGANVLTF
TGTGCCAGCAGTTTACCCCAGGGTTCGGGGGCCAACGTCCTGACTTTC
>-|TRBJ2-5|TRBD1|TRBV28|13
CASSGQGEETQYF
TGTGCCAGCAGTGGACAGGGGGAAGAGACCCAGTACTTC
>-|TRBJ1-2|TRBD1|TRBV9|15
CASSVDHRGSRGYTF
TGTGCCAGCAGCGTAGACCACAGGGGGTCCAGGGGCTACACCTTC
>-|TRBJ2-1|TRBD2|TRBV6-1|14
CASSDWTSGNEQFF
TGTGCCAGCAGTGATTGGACTAGCGGCAATGAGCAGTTCTTC
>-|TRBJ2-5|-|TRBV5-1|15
CASSREGHFSETQYF
TGCGCCAGCAGCAGGGAAGGACATTTTTCCGAGACCCAGTACTTC
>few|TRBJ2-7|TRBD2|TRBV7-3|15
CASSLSAGGAYEQYF
TGTGCCAGCAGCTTATCCGCGGGAGGGGCCTACGAGCAGTACTTC
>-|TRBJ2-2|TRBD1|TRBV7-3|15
CASSLQGQGAGELFF
TGTGCCAGCAGCTTACAGGGACAGGGAGCCGGGGAGCTGTTTTTT
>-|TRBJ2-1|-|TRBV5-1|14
CASSPGVGFNEQFF
TGCGCCAGCAGCCCGGGAGTGGGGTTCAATGAGCAGTTCTTC
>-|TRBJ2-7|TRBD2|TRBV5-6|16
CASSPSSGRSSYEQYF
TGTGCCAGCAGCCCTTCCAGCGGGAGGAGCTCCTACGAGCAGTACTTC
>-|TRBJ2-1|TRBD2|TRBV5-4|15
CASSFRTSRYNEQFF
TGTGCCAGCAGCTTCCGGACTAGCAGGTACAATGAGCAGTTCTTC
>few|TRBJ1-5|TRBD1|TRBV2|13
CASRQGAEQPQHF
TGTGCCAGCAGACAGGGGGCAGAACAGCCCCAGCATTTT
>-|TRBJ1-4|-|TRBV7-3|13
CASSLTENEKLFF
TGTGCCAGCAGCTTAACAGAGAATGAAAAACTGTTTTTT
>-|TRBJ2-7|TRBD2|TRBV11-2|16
CASRPTGTSTRYEQYF
TGTGCCAGCAGGCCCACCGGGACTAGCACCCGATACGAGCAGTACTTC
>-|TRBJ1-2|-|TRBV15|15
CATSKARQEGYGYTF
TGTGCCACCAGCAAAGCGCGGCAGGAGGGCTATGGCTACACCTTC
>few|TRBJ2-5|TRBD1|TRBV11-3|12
CASSRDRGTQYF
TGTGCCAGCAGCCGGGACAGGGGTACCCAGTACTTC
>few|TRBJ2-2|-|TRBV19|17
CASSIISAFANTGELFF
TGTGCCAGTAGTATCATAAGCGCGTTCGCGAACACCGGGGAGCTGTTTTTT
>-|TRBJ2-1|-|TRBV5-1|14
CASSPTTSSNEQFF
TGCGCCAGCAGCCCTACAACTAGTAGTAATGAGCAGTTCTTC
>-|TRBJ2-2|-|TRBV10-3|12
CAISEVSGELFF
TGTGCCATCAGTGAAGTGTCCGGGGAGCTGTTTTTT
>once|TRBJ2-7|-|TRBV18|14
CASSVTGGTYEQYF
TGTGCCAGCTCAGTGACAGGAGGAACCTACGAGCAGTACTTC
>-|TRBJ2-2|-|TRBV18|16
CASSPAPMPNTGELFF
TGTGCCAGCTCACCCGCCCCCATGCCGAACACCGGGGAGCTGTTTTTT
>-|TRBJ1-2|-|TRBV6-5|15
CASSSRSNLNYGYTF
TGTGCCAGCAGTTCGAGGTCAAACCTTAACTATGGCTACACCTTC
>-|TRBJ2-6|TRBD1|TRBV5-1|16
CASSKGQGAGANVLTF
TGCGCCAGCAGCAAAGGACAGGGAGCTGGGGCCAACGTCCTGACTTTC
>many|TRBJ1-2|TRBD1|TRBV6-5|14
CASARDRAPYGYTF
TGTGCCAGCGCCCGGGACAGGGCTCCCTATGGCTACACCTTC
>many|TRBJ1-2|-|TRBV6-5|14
CASSSPGRMNGYTF
TGTGCCAGCAGTTCCCCCGGACGGATGAATGGCTACACCTTC
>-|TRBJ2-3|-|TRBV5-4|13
CASSQTGTDTQYF
TGTGCCAGCAGCCAGACAGGCACAGATACGCAGTATTTT
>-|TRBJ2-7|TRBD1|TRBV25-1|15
CASSHRQGHSYEQYF
TGTGCCAGCAGCCACCGACAGGGGCACTCCTACGAGCAGTACTTC
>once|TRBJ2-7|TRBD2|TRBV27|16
CASSLSGRESSYEQYF
TGTGCCAGCAGTTTATCTGGGCGGGAGAGCTCCTACGAGCAGTACTTC